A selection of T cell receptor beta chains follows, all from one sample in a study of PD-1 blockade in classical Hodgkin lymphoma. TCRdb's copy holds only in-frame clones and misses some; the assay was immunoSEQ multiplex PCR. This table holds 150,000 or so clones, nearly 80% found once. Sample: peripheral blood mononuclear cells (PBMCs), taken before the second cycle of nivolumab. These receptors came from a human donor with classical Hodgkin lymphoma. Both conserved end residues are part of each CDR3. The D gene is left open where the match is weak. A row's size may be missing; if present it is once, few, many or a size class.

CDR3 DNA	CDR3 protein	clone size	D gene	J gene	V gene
TGTGCCAGCAGCTTAGGCGGGGAGAGGGGCTATGGCTACACCTTC	CASSLGGERGYGYTF	few	NA	TRBJ1-2	TRBV7-9
TGTGCCAGCTCTCTATACCTAGAAGGGAAGGCCGGGGAGCTGTTTTTT	CASSLYLEGKAGELFF	NA	NA	TRBJ2-2	TRBV18
TGCGCCAGCAGCCAAGCGGCGACAGCTTCCTACGAGCAGTACTTC	CASSQAATASYEQYF	NA	NA	TRBJ2-7	TRBV7-3
TGCGCCAGCAGTCAAGACCCCCTGCTGGGGGGCTACACCTTC	CASSQDPLLGGYTF	NA	NA	TRBJ1-2	TRBV5-1
TGCGCCAGCAGCCGCGGGACTAGCGAGAACACCGGGGAGCTGTTTTTT	CASSRGTSENTGELFF	few	TRBD2	TRBJ2-2	TRBV5-1
TGTGCCAGCAGTTACGGCGGGGGGCTCTACGAGCAGTACTTC	CASSYGGGLYEQYF	once	TRBD2	TRBJ2-7	TRBV6-6
TGTGCCAGCAGCGTAAAGGGCCGGGGATACGAGCAGTACTTC	CASSVKGRGYEQYF	NA	NA	TRBJ2-7	TRBV9
TGTGCCAGCAGCCCGCGCCAAGGTAGCGGGGGGGCCGATGAGCAGTTCTTC	CASSPRQGSGGADEQFF	few	TRBD2	TRBJ2-1	TRBV7-9
TGCGCCAGCAGCTGGGGGAACACTGAAGCTTTCTTT	CASSWGNTEAFF	NA	NA	TRBJ1-1	TRBV5-1
TGTGCCAGCAGTCTGGAGGGCAGTCAGCCCCAGCATTTT	CASSLEGSQPQHF	NA	NA	TRBJ1-5	TRBV5-8
TGTGCCAGCAGCTTAGTAGGTGGACAGGGGAAGGAGAGCACAGATACGCAGTATTTT	CASSLVGGQGKESTDTQYF	NA	TRBD1	TRBJ2-3	TRBV7-9
TGTGCCATCAGTGAGGACGGACTGCTACAGTACTTC	CAISEDGLLQYF	NA	NA	TRBJ2-7	TRBV10-3
TGTGCCAGCAGGTACAGGGCCCGTAATGAAAAACTGTTTTTT	CASRYRARNEKLFF	NA	NA	TRBJ1-4	TRBV5-6
TGCGCCAGCAGCCTGCCAACCTATGGCTACACCTTC	CASSLPTYGYTF	NA	NA	TRBJ1-2	TRBV5-1
TGTGCCAGCTCACCCCCCGATCAGCCCCAGCATTTT	CASSPPDQPQHF	NA	NA	TRBJ1-5	TRBV18
TGTGCCAGCAGCCAATATGGGGTCGGCTACACCTTC	CASSQYGVGYTF	NA	NA	TRBJ1-2	TRBV28
TGCGCCAGCAGCTTGAGTCCAGTCCTCACAGATACGCAGTATTTT	CASSLSPVLTDTQYF	NA	NA	TRBJ2-3	TRBV5-1
TGTGCCAGTAGTAGGGTAACAGGGGGCGCGGGTCAGCCCCAGCATTTT	CASSRVTGGAGQPQHF	NA	TRBD1	TRBJ1-5	TRBV19
TGTGCCAGCAGCAAATGGGGGGCAGCCGGAAACACCATATATTTT	CASSKWGAAGNTIYF	NA	NA	TRBJ1-3	TRBV21-1
TGCAGCGTTAAGGGGGGACCGTCCGCAGATACGCAGTATTTT	CSVKGGPSADTQYF	NA	NA	TRBJ2-3	TRBV29-1
TGTGCCAGCAATCCACAGGGGACCGATGAAAAACTGTTTTTT	CASNPQGTDEKLFF	NA	TRBD1	TRBJ1-4	TRBV28
TGTGCCAGCAGCGAGGTCCTGGGGGGCCCCGGGGAGCTGTTTTTT	CASSEVLGGPGELFF	NA	NA	TRBJ2-2	TRBV9
TGTGCCAGCAGCGTAGGGCCCCTATTGATTACAGATACGCAGTATTTT	CASSVGPLLITDTQYF	NA	NA	TRBJ2-3	TRBV9
TGCGCCAGCAGAGAGGGACAAACCGACAGGGCCGAGTTGGAGCAGTACTTC	CASREGQTDRAELEQYF	few	TRBD1	TRBJ2-7	TRBV4-3
TGTGCCTGGAAGGGACAGCACTACGAGCAGTACTTC	CAWKGQHYEQYF	NA	TRBD1	TRBJ2-7	TRBV30
TGTGCCAGCAGCCTCCGTCGAGGCACTGAAGCTTTCTTT	CASSLRRGTEAFF	many	NA	TRBJ1-1	TRBV7-6
TGCGCCAGCAGCACCCGGACAGGGGATGGCTACACCTTC	CASSTRTGDGYTF	NA	TRBD1	TRBJ1-2	TRBV10-1
TGTGCCAGCAGGCAGGGGTGGGGTACTGAAGCTTTCTTT	CASRQGWGTEAFF	NA	NA	TRBJ1-1	TRBV6-1
TGTGCCAGCAGTTACGCTCCGGACAGGGGGAACACCATATATTTT	CASSYAPDRGNTIYF	NA	TRBD1	TRBJ1-3	TRBV6-6
TGTGCCAGGAGCTCCTACAATGAGCAGTTCTTC	CARSSYNEQFF	NA	NA	TRBJ2-1	TRBV6-5
TGTGCCAGCAGTTACTCATCTAGGGCCCCTACCGGGGAGCTGTTTTTT	CASSYSSRAPTGELFF	once	NA	TRBJ2-2	TRBV6-6
TGTGCCAGCAGCGATGGACGAGGTGGGAATCAGCCCCAGCATTTT	CASSDGRGGNQPQHF	NA	NA	TRBJ1-5	TRBV5-4
TGTGCCAGCAGTGAAGCGCTTCGGAACTACACCTTC	CASSEALRNYTF	NA	NA	TRBJ1-2	TRBV6-1
TGCGCCAGCAGCTCTGGACAGAACTCCTACAATGAGCAGTTCTTC	CASSSGQNSYNEQFF	once	NA	TRBJ2-1	TRBV5-1
TGTGCCAGCAGCTTAATCAGGGTGCTGGGACAGGAAAACTCTGGGGCCAACGTCCTGACTTTC	CASSLIRVLGQENSGANVLTF	NA	TRBD1	TRBJ2-6	TRBV7-8
TGTGCCAGCAGCTTAGGGAAAATAAGACAGGCCTCCTCTGGAAACACCATATATTTT	CASSLGKIRQASSGNTIYF	NA	NA	TRBJ1-3	TRBV7-6
TGTGCCAGCAGCAGATACACCGGGGAGCTGTTTTTT	CASSRYTGELFF	once	NA	TRBJ2-2	TRBV9
TGTGCCAGCAGTTTTTTCGGGACAGGGGCTAACGAGCAGTACTTC	CASSFFGTGANEQYF	NA	TRBD1	TRBJ2-7	TRBV27
TGTGCCAGCAGCTTAGCCCAGACTAGTGTCCTCTACGAGCAGTACTTC	CASSLAQTSVLYEQYF	NA	NA	TRBJ2-7	TRBV11-1
TGTGCCAGCTCACAGGCTATTAGGGCAGTCTCCTACGAGCAGTACTTC	CASSQAIRAVSYEQYF	NA	NA	TRBJ2-7	TRBV18
TGTGCCATCAGTGAGGGGGGGACAAGTAATGAAAAACTGTTTTTT	CAISEGGTSNEKLFF	NA	NA	TRBJ1-4	TRBV10-3
TGTGCCAGCAGCCGAATGACAGGGTCTCAGCCCCAGCATTTT	CASSRMTGSQPQHF	NA	TRBD1	TRBJ1-5	TRBV6-5
TGTGCCAGCAGCGTAGAGGCCTATCTGGGGGATTTAGCGGATACGCAGTATTTT	CASSVEAYLGDLADTQYF	few	NA	TRBJ2-3	TRBV9
TGTGCCATCAGTGAGGAGGACAGGGGGCATGGCTACACCTTC	CAISEEDRGHGYTF	few	TRBD1	TRBJ1-2	TRBV10-3
TGTGCCAGCAGCTTACTTCTGACGGGGTCAATCCCCTACGAGCAGTACTTC	CASSLLLTGSIPYEQYF	NA	NA	TRBJ2-7	TRBV7-8
TGTGCCAGCAGCTTAGTAGCTGAGTATCAGCCCCAGCATTTT	CASSLVAEYQPQHF	NA	NA	TRBJ1-5	TRBV7-8
TGTGCCAGCAGGCCCGATGCGAGCTATGGCTACACCTTC	CASRPDASYGYTF	NA	NA	TRBJ1-2	TRBV28
TGTGCCAGCTCACAGGAGCAAGAGACCCAGTACTTC	CASSQEQETQYF	NA	NA	TRBJ2-5	TRBV18
TGTGCCAGCAGACTTGGGACAGGGGGTTTGGCGCAAGAGACCCAGTACTTC	CASRLGTGGLAQETQYF	NA	TRBD1	TRBJ2-5	TRBV7-2
TGTGCCAGCAGCTCTAACAGGGAGGGGAACACTGAAGCTTTCTTT	CASSSNREGNTEAFF	NA	NA	TRBJ1-1	TRBV5-4
TGTGCCAGTGGAAGCCCATATTCACCCCTCCACTTT	CASGSPYSPLHF	few	NA	TRBJ1-6	TRBV19
TGTGCCAGCAGCTTAGTTACGGCTTCTTGGAGCACAGATACGCAGTATTTT	CASSLVTASWSTDTQYF	NA	NA	TRBJ2-3	TRBV13
TGTGCCAGTAAGCGGACAGGGTCCCGAGAGACCCAGTACTTC	CASKRTGSRETQYF	NA	TRBD1	TRBJ2-5	TRBV19